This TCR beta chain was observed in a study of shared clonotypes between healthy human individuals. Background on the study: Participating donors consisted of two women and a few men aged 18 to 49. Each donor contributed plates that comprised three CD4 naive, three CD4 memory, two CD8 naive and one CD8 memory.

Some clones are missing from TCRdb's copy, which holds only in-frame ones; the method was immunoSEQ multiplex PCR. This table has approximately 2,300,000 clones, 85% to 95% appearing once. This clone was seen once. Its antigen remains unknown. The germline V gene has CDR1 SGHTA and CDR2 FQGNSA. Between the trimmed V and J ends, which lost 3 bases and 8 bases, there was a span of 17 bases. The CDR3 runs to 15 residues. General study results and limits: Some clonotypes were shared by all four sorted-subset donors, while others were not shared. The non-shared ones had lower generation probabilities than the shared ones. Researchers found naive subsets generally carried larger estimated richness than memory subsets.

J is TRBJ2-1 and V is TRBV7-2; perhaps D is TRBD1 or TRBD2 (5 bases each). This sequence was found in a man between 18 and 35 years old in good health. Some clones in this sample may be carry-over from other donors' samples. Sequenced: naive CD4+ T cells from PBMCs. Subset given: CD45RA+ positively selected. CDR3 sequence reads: CASSFNGADFDEQFF. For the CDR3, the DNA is TGTGCCAGCAGCTTCAACGGGGCTGATTTTGATGAGCAGTTCTTC.